A selection of T cell receptor beta chains follows, all from one sample in a study of cytomegalovirus exposure and HLA in healthy donors. Here immunoSEQ multiplex PCR was the method, and the copy in TCRdb shows in-frame clones only, minus some. The data contain 210,000 or so clones, around 83% of them singletons. The sequencing input was PBMCs. Receptors were obtained from a woman between 50 and 59 years old in good health and CMV-seropositive. Both conserved end residues are part of each CDR3. D genes are given only for firm matches. Clone size appears in some rows only: once, few, many, or a class for an expanded clone.

d_call,v_call,clone_size,j_call,cdr3_aa,cdr3_nt
-,TRBV30,-,TRBJ2-5,CAWAGQRETQYF,TGTGCCTGGGCCGGACAACGAGAGACCCAGTACTTC
-,TRBV4-2,few,TRBJ1-3,CASSQTGTGNTIYF,TGTGCCAGCAGCCAAACAGGGACAGGAAACACCATATATTTT
TRBD1,TRBV6-6,-,TRBJ1-2,CASSRGGAREGYGYTF,TGTGCCAGCAGTCGAGGGGGCGCTCGGGAGGGCTATGGCTACACCTTC
TRBD1,TRBV18,-,TRBJ1-1,CASSPLGQPMNTEAFF,TGTGCCAGCTCACCACTGGGACAGCCCATGAACACTGAAGCTTTCTTT
-,TRBV10-1,-,TRBJ1-4,CASSPGGPNEKLFF,TGCGCCAGCAGTCCGGGGGGGCCTAATGAAAAACTGTTTTTT
-,TRBV19,few,TRBJ1-5,CASSMAIYSNQPQHF,TGTGCCAGTAGTATGGCCATTTATAGCAATCAGCCCCAGCATTTT
-,TRBV28,-,TRBJ2-1,CASSFGLSSYNEQFF,TGTGCCAGCAGTTTTGGGCTGAGCTCCTACAATGAGCAGTTCTTC
TRBD2,TRBV11-2,-,TRBJ2-3,CASSLSGGGTDTQYF,TGTGCCAGCAGCTTAAGCGGGGGGGGCACAGATACGCAGTATTTT
TRBD1,TRBV7-2,-,TRBJ2-1,CASGGQVNNEQFF,TGTGCCAGCGGAGGACAGGTCAACAATGAGCAGTTCTTC
-,TRBV7-2,-,TRBJ1-2,CASSLADSRGYTF,TGTGCCAGCAGCTTAGCGGACAGCCGAGGCTACACCTTC
TRBD1,TRBV15,-,TRBJ1-4,CATSSRDSPNEKLFF,TGTGCCACCAGCAGCCGGGACAGCCCTAATGAAAAACTGTTTTTT
TRBD2,TRBV7-2,-,TRBJ2-1,CASSLLRGGPNEQFF,TGTGCCAGCAGCTTACTTCGGGGGGGCCCCAATGAGCAGTTCTTC
TRBD2,TRBV11-2,-,TRBJ2-2,CASSLGEGAAGELFF,TGTGCCAGCAGCTTAGGGGAGGGAGCGGCCGGGGAGCTGTTTTTT
-,TRBV4-1,-,TRBJ2-3,CASSQSGYTDTQYF,TGCGCCAGCAGCCAGTCGGGATACACAGATACGCAGTATTTT
TRBD2,TRBV19,-,TRBJ2-5,CASSPPSGGEAQYF,TGTGCCAGTAGTCCTCCTAGCGGGGGCGAGGCCCAGTACTTC
-,TRBV5-1,few,TRBJ1-1,CASSLGGELMNTEAFF,TGCGCCAGCAGCTTGGGCGGGGAGTTAATGAACACTGAAGCTTTCTTT
-,TRBV5-1,-,TRBJ1-2,CASSPRGPPNYGYTF,TGCGCCAGCAGTCCGCGGGGCCCTCCTAACTATGGCTACACCTTC
-,TRBV6-1,-,TRBJ1-5,CASSEAVPGGPQHF,TGTGCCAGCAGTGAAGCGGTCCCTGGAGGGCCCCAGCATTTT
-,TRBV9,-,TRBJ1-2,CASSVVSLRDGYTF,TGTGCCAGCAGCGTAGTGAGCCTACGGGATGGCTACACCTTC
-,TRBV7-9,-,TRBJ1-1,CASEQGGNTEAFF,TGTGCCAGCGAGCAAGGGGGGAACACTGAAGCTTTCTTT
-,TRBV21-1,-,TRBJ1-2,CARREVGYTF,TGTGCCAGAAGGGAGGTGGGCTACACCTTC
-,TRBV9,-,TRBJ2-7,CASSALPLSYEQYF,TGTGCCAGCAGCGCCCTCCCTCTCTCCTACGAGCAGTACTTC
-,TRBV4-2,-,TRBJ1-2,CASSQDRARAYGYTF,TGTGCCAGCAGCCAAGATAGGGCCAGGGCCTATGGCTACACCTTC
-,TRBV11-2,-,TRBJ1-2,CASSFTGFGYGYTF,TGTGCCAGCAGTTTCACAGGGTTCGGTTATGGCTACACCTTC
-,TRBV11-2,-,TRBJ2-7,CASSLGQGMYEQYF,TGTGCCAGCAGCTTAGGGCAGGGTATGTACGAGCAGTACTTC
-,TRBV6-1,-,TRBJ2-2,CASSDSTVTTGELFF,TGTGCCAGCAGTGACAGCACAGTGACCACCGGGGAGCTGTTTTTT
-,TRBV5-4,-,TRBJ1-1,CASSLGEDMNTEAFF,TGTGCCAGCAGCTTGGGGGAGGATATGAACACTGAAGCTTTCTTT
TRBD2,TRBV7-2,-,TRBJ2-3,CASSPGLAGINTQYF,TGTGCCAGCAGCCCGGGACTAGCGGGGATCAATACGCAGTATTTT
TRBD2,TRBV11-2,-,TRBJ2-1,CASSRSGGLGNEQFF,TGTGCCAGCAGCCGGAGCGGGGGGCTGGGCAATGAGCAGTTCTTC
TRBD1,TRBV6-4,-,TRBJ1-1,CASGGTGPYWTEAFF,TGTGCCAGCGGGGGGACAGGGCCCTATTGGACTGAAGCTTTCTTT
-,TRBV19,few,TRBJ1-5,CASSPFGGLRPQHF,TGTGCCAGTAGCCCCTTTGGCGGGCTTCGGCCCCAGCATTTT
TRBD1,TRBV18,-,TRBJ2-7,CASSRTGTGEIYEQYF,TGTGCCAGCTCCCGAACTGGGACAGGGGAGATCTACGAGCAGTACTTC
-,TRBV13,-,TRBJ1-2,CASSLRGYQGYTF,TGTGCCAGCAGCCTCCGGGGGTACCAGGGCTACACCTTC
TRBD1,TRBV30,-,TRBJ2-1,CAGTGDVRDEQFF,TGTGCCGGGACAGGGGATGTCCGAGATGAGCAGTTCTTC
TRBD1,TRBV5-1,-,TRBJ1-2,CASSSYGSGGKDGYTF,TGCGCCAGCAGCTCGTATGGATCAGGGGGGAAAGATGGCTACACCTTC
-,TRBV5-6,-,TRBJ2-7,CASSQTYEQYF,TGTGCCAGCAGCCAGACTTACGAGCAGTACTTC
TRBD2,TRBV28,-,TRBJ2-1,CASSSTEGRGGSYNEQFF,TGTGCCAGCAGTTCCACAGAGGGGCGGGGGGGCTCTTACAATGAGCAGTTCTTC
-,TRBV7-9,-,TRBJ2-3,CASSLKLEDTQYF,TGTGCCAGCAGCTTAAAGTTAGAAGATACGCAGTATTTT
-,TRBV4-1,-,TRBJ1-4,CASSQDSLFGANF,TGCGCCAGCAGCCAAGATTCCCTTTTTGGGGCGAATTTT
-,TRBV5-1,-,TRBJ1-6,CASSLAWSSYNSPLHF,TGCGCCAGCAGCTTGGCGTGGAGCTCCTATAATTCACCCCTCCACTTT
-,TRBV9,-,TRBJ1-5,CASSVGRGYNQPQHF,TGTGCCAGCAGCGTAGGCAGGGGATACAATCAGCCCCAGCATTTT
TRBD1,TRBV19,-,TRBJ2-7,CASSVQGDNEQYF,TGTGCCAGTAGCGTGCAGGGGGACAACGAGCAGTACTTC
-,TRBV30,-,TRBJ1-6,CAWSGTRYNSPLHF,TGTGCCTGGAGTGGCACCAGATATAATTCACCCCTCCACTTT
TRBD1,TRBV7-3,-,TRBJ2-3,CASSPQTGEDTQYF,TGTGCCAGCAGCCCCCAAACAGGGGAGGATACGCAGTATTTT
TRBD1,TRBV6-6,-,TRBJ1-6,CASSYSGQGGSPLHF,TGTGCCAGCAGTTACTCCGGACAGGGGGGTTCACCCCTCCACTTT
TRBD1,TRBV29-1,-,TRBJ2-5,CSVEVRTGFGETQYF,TGCAGCGTTGAAGTCCGGACAGGATTCGGGGAGACCCAGTACTTC
-,TRBV19,-,TRBJ2-6,CASSRPSGDSGANVLTF,TGTGCCAGTAGTAGGCCCTCGGGGGACTCTGGGGCCAACGTCCTGACTTTC
TRBD1,TRBV6-1,-,TRBJ1-2,CASSEGRGPSNYGYTF,TGTGCCAGCAGTGAGGGCAGGGGGCCTTCTAACTATGGCTACACCTTC
TRBD1,TRBV2,-,TRBJ2-7,CASSGRDSRAYEQYF,TGTGCCAGCAGCGGCCGGGACAGCCGAGCCTACGAGCAGTACTTC
TRBD1,TRBV7-9,-,TRBJ2-7,CASSPRDRDYEQYF,TGTGCCAGCAGCCCCCGGGACAGGGACTACGAGCAGTACTTC
TRBD1,TRBV4-1,-,TRBJ1-4,CASSRSTGANEKLFF,TGCGCCAGCAGCCGCTCGACAGGGGCTAATGAAAAACTGTTTTTT
-,TRBV6-5,-,TRBJ1-4,CASSYSGGSEKLFF,TGTGCCAGCAGTTACTCGGGAGGGTCCGAAAAACTGTTTTTT
-,TRBV28,-,TRBJ1-2,CASSPNTGENYGYTF,TGTGCCAGCAGTCCCAACACAGGCGAAAACTATGGCTACACCTTC
-,TRBV2,-,TRBJ1-3,CASSVLGQRNTIYF,TGTGCCAGCAGTGTTCTCGGACAGAGAAACACCATATATTTT
-,TRBV27,-,TRBJ1-1,CASRKQAGGYAEAFF,TGTGCCAGCAGAAAGCAGGCAGGAGGGTACGCTGAAGCTTTCTTT
-,TRBV5-6,few,TRBJ1-4,CASSLGQRNEKLFF,TGTGCCAGCAGCTTGGGTCAGAGGAATGAAAAACTGTTTTTT